This TCR beta chain was identified during a study of cytomegalovirus exposure and HLA in healthy donors. The PCR had 60 Vbeta and 13 Jbeta primers. Here immunoSEQ multiplex PCR was the method, and the copy in TCRdb shows in-frame clones only, minus some. Of about 140,000 clones listed, over 70% are singletons. The clonotype was recovered from a woman aged 40 to 49 in good health and CMV-seronegative. The sample was PBMCs.

CDR3 in amino acids: CASSFGTGAGYTF. DNA for the CDR3: TGTGCCAGCAGCTTTGGGACAGGGGCTGGCTACACCTTC. J is TRBJ1-2 and V is TRBV7-9, with 10 bases identical to TRBD1. V lost 3 bases and J lost 7; bases outside the gene matches: 2. CDR3 length: 13 residues. The germline gives CDR1 SEHNR, CDR2 FQNEAQ (reference sequence).